This TCR beta chain was captured by sequencing in a study of cytomegalovirus exposure and HLA in healthy donors. Study-wide context: T cells numbering 150 million to 200 million yielded around 120 million unique TCR beta sequences in an earlier analysis. Study-level findings and limits: Cytomegalovirus association was listed for 170 or so TCR beta chains.

This clone appeared a few times. Antigen unknown. PCR primers comprised 60 Vbeta and 13 Jbeta primers. TCRdb's table, derived via immunoSEQ multiplex PCR, lists solely in-frame clones and lacks some. The top ten hold 3% to 4% of the sample, which has about 77,000 clones, around 82% seen once. The donors comprised healthy bone marrow donors. The CDR3 extends over 12 amino acids. CDR1 LNHDA and CDR2 SQIVND come from the germline V gene (reference sequence). V lost 8 bases, J lost 2 bases, and 9 bases lay in between. The chain carries TRBV19 and TRBJ1-1; D is ambiguous. The receptor comes from a man between 35 and 55 years old in good health and CMV-seronegative. The sample consisted of PBMCs. Here the CDR3 reads CASEQSNTEAFF. The CDR3 region has the DNA TGTGCCAGTGAACAGTCAAACACTGAAGCTTTCTTT.